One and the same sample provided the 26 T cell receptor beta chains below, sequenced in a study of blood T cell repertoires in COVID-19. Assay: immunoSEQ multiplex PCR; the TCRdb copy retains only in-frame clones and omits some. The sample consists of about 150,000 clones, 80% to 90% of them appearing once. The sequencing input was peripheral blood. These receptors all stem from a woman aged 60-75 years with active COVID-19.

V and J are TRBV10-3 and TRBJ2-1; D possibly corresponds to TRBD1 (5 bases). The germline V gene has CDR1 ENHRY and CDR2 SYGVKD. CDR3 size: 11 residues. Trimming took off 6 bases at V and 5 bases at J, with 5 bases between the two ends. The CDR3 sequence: CAIRDNNEQFF. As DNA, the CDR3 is TGTGCCATCAGGGACAACAATGAGCAGTTCTTC.

The CDR3, as DNA: TGTGCCAGCAGACCCGTCGCTAGCTATGGCTACACCTTC. As protein: CASRPVASYGYTF. The chain carries TRBV12-3 or TRBV12-4 and TRBJ1-2; D unclear. CDR3 length: 13 residues. The germline V and J ends were trimmed by 6 bases and 4 bases, with 12 bases remaining between them.

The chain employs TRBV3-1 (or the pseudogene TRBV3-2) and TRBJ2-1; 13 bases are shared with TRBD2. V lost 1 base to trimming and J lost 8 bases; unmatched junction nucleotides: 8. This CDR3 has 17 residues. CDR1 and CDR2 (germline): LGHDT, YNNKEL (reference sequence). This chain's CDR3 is CASSQALTSGRAYEQFF. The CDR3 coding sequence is TGTGCCAGCAGCCAAGCCCTTACTAGCGGGAGGGCTTATGAGCAGTTCTTC.

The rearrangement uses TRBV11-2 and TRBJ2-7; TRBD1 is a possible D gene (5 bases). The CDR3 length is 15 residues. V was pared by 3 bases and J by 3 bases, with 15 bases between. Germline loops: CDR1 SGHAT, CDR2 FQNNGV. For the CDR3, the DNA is TGTGCCAGCAGCTTCGGGCAGGGATACGGCTACGAGCAGTACTTC. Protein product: CASSFGQGYGYEQYF.

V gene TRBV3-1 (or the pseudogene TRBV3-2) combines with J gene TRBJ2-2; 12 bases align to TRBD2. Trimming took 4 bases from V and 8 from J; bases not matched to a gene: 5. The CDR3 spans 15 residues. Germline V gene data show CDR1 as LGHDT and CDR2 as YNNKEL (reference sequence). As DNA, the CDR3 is TGTGCCAGCAGCCCAGGACTAGCGGGACTTGGGGAGCTGTTTTTT. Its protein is CASSPGLAGLGELFF.

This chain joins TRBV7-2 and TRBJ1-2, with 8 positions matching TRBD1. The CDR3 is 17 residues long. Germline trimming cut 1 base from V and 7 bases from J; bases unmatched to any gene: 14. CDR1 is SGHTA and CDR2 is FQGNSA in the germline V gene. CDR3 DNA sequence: TGTGCCAGCAGCTTAGATAGGGGGACAGGAAGGGTCGGTGGCTACACCTTC. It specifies CASSLDRGTGRVGGYTF.

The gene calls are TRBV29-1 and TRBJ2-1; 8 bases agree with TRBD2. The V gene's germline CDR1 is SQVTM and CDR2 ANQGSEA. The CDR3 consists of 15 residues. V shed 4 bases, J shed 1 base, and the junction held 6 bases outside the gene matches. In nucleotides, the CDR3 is TGCAGCGTTGTGGAGCGGGAGTTATCCTACAATGAGCAGTTCTTC. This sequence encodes CSVVERELSYNEQFF.

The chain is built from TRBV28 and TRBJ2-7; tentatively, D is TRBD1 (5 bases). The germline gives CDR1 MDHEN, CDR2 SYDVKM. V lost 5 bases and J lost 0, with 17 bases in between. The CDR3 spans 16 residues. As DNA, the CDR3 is TGTGCCAGCAGTCCCCCAAAGGGGAAGAGCTCCTACGAGCAGTACTTC. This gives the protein CASSPPKGKSSYEQYF.

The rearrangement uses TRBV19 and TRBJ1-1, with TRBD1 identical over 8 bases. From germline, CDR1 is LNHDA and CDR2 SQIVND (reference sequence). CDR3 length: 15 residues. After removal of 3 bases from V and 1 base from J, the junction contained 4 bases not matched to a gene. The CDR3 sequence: CASSIQTGANTEAFF. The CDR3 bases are TGTGCCAGTAGTATTCAGACAGGGGCGAACACTGAAGCTTTCTTT.

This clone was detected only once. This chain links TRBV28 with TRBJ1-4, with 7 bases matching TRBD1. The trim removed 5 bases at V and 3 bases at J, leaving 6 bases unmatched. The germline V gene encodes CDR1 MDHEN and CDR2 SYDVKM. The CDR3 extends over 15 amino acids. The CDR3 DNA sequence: TGTGCCAGCAGTCTAGGACAGGCACCTAATGAAAAACTGTTTTTT. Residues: CASSLGQAPNEKLFF.

This chain's CDR3 is CASSPRTSGIRRGNEQFF. CDR3 coding DNA: TGTGCCAGCAGCCCCCGGACTAGCGGGATAAGGAGGGGCAATGAGCAGTTCTTC. This chain connects TRBV7-2 to TRBJ2-1; 12 nucleotides line up with TRBD2. There are 18 residues in the CDR3. V shed 5 bases and J 6 bases; nucleotides not matched to a gene: 14. Germline V gene lookup returns CDR1 SGHTA and CDR2 FQGNSA.

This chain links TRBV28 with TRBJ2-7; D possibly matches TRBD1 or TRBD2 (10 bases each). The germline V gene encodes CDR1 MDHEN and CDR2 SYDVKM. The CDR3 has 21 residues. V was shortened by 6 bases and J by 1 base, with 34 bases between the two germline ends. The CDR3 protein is CASSPGQGVSLTSGTSYEQYF. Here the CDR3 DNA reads TGTGCCAGCAGCCCAGGACAGGGGGTGTCCCTTACTAGCGGGACATCCTACGAGCAGTACTTC.

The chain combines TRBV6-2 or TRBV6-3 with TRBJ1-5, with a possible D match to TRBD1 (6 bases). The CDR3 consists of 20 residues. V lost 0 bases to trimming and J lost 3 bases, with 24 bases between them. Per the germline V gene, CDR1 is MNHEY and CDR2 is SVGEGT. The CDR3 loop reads CASSYSILMGAWGHNQPQHF. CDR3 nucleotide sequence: TGTGCCAGCAGTTACTCGATTTTGATGGGTGCATGGGGGCACAATCAGCCCCAGCATTTT.

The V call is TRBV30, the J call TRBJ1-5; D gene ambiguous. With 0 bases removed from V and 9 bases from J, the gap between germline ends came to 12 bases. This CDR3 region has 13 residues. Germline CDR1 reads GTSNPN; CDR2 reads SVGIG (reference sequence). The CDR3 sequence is CAWSVRGLSPQHF. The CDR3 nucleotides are TGTGCCTGGAGTGTACGAGGGCTATCGCCCCAGCATTTT.

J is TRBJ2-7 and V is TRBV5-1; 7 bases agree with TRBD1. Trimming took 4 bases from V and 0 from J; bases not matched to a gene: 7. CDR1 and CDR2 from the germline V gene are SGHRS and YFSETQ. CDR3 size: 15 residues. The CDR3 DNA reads TGCGCCAGCAGCACCGGGGACAGCAGCTCCTACGAGCAGTACTTC. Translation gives CASSTGDSSSYEQYF.

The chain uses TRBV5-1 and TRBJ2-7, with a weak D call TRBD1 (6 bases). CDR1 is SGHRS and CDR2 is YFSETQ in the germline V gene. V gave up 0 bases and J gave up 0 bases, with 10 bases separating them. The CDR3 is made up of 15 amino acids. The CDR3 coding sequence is TGCGCCAGCAGCTTGGCTCAGGGGAGCTCCTACGAGCAGTACTTC. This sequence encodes CASSLAQGSSYEQYF.

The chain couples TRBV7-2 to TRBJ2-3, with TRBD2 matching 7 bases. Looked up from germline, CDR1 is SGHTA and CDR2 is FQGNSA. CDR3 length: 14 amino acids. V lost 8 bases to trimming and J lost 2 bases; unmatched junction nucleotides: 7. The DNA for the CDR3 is TGTGCCAGCTGGGGAGGGATATTCACAGATACGCAGTATTTT. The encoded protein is CASWGGIFTDTQYF.

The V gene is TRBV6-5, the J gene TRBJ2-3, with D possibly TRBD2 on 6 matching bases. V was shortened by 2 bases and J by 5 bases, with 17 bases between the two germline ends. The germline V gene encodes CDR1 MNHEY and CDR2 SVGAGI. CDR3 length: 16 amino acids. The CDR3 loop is CASSYERDWGRDTQYF. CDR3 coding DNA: TGTGCCAGCAGTTACGAAAGGGACTGGGGTAGAGATACGCAGTATTTT.

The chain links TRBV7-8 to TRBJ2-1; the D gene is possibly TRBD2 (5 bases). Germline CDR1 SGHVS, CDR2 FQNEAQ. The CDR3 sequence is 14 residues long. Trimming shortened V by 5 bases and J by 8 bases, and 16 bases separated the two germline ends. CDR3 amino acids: CASSDVLDAYEQFF. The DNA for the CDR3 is TGTGCCAGCAGCGACGTACTAGATGCCTATGAGCAGTTCTTC. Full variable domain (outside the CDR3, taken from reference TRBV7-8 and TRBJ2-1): GAGVSQSPRYKVAKRGQDVALRCDPISGHVSLFWYQQALGQGPEFLTYFQNEAQLDKSGLPSDRFFAERPEGSVSTLKIQRTQQEDSAVYLCASSDVLDAYEQFFGPGTRLTVL.

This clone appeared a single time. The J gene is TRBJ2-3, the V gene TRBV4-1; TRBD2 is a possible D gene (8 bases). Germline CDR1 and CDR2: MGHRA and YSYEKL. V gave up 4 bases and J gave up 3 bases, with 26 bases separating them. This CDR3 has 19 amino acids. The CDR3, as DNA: TGCGCCAGCAGCCCCACCAGGGGGTTCCGCGGGAGGTCGACAGATACGCAGTATTTT. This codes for CASSPTRGFRGRSTDTQYF.

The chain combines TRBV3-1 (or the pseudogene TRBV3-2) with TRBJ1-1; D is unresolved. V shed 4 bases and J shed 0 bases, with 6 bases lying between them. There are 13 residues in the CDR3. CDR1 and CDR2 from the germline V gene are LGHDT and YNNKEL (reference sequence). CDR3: CASSPDLNTEAFF. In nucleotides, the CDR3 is TGTGCCAGCAGCCCGGACTTGAACACTGAAGCTTTCTTT.

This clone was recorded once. CDR3 sequence reads: CASSPRTGGGSPLHF. CDR3 coding DNA: TGCGCCAGCAGCCCGAGGACAGGGGGAGGTTCACCCCTCCACTTT. This chain connects TRBV5-1 to TRBJ1-6, with 10 nucleotides matching TRBD1. Trimming cost V 4 bases and J 9 bases; bases outside gene matches: 7. The CDR3 consists of 15 residues. Per the germline V gene, CDR1 is SGHRS and CDR2 is YFSETQ.

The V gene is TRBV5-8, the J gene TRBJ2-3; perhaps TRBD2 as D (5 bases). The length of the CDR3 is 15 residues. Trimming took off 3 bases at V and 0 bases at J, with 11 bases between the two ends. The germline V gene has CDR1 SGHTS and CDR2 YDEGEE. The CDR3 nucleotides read TGTGCCAGCAGCTCCCCGAGCGGAAGCACAGATACGCAGTATTTT. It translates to CASSSPSGSTDTQYF.

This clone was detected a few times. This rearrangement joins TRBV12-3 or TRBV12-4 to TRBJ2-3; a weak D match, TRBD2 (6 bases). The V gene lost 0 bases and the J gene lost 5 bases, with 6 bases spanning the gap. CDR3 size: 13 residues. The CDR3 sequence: CASSLARGDTQYF. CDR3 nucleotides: TGTGCCAGCAGTTTAGCGCGGGGAGATACGCAGTATTTT.

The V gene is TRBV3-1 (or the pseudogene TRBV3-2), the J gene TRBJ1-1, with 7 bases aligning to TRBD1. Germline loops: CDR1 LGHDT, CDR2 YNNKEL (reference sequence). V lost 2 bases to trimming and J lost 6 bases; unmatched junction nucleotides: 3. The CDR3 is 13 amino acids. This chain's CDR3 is CASSQLDRAEAFF. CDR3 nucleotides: TGTGCCAGCAGCCAACTTGACAGGGCTGAAGCTTTCTTT.

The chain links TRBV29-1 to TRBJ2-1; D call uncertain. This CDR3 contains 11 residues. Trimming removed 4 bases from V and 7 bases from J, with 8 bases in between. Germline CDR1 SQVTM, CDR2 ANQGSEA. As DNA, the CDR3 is TGCAGCGTTGCCAGGATGAATGAGCAGTTCTTC. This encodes CSVARMNEQFF.